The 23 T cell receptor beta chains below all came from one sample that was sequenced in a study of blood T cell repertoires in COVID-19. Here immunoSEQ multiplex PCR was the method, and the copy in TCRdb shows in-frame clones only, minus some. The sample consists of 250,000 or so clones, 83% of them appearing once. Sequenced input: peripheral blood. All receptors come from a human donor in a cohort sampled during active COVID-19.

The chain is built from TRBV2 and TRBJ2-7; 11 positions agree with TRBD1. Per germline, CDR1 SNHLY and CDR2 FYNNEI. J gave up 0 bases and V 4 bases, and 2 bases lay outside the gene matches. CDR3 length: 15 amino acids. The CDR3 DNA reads TGTGCCAGCAGTGTGGACAGGGGGCCCTCCTACGAGCAGTACTTC. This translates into CASSVDRGPSYEQYF. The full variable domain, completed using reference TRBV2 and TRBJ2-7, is EPEVTQTPSHQVTQMGQEVILRCVPISNHLYFYWYRQILGQKVEFLVSFYNNEISEKSEIFDDQFSVERPDGSNFTLKIRSTKLEDSAMYFCASSVDRGPSYEQYFGPGTRLTVT.

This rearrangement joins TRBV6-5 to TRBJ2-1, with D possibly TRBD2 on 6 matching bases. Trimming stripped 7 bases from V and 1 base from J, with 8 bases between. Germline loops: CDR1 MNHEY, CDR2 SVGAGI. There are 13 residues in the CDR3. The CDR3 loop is CASMGGSYNEQFF. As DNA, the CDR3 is TGTGCCAGCATGGGGGGTTCCTACAATGAGCAGTTCTTC.

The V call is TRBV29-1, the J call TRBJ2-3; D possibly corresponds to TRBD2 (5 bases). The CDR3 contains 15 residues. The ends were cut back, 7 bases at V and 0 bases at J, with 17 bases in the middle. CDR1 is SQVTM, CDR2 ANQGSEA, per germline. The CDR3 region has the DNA TGCAGCGCCCCCGGGAATCGCGGTAGCACAGATACGCAGTATTTT. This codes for CSAPGNRGSTDTQYF.

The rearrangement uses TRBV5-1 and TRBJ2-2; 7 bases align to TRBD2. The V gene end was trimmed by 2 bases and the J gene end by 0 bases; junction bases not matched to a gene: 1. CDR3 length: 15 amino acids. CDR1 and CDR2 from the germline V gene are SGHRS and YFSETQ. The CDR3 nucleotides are TGCGCCAGCAGCTTACGGGGGGCGAACACCGGGGAGCTGTTTTTT. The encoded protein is CASSLRGANTGELFF. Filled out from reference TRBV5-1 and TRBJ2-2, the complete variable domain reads KAGVTQTPRYLIKTRGQQVTLSCSPISGHRSVSWYQQTPGQGLQFLFEYFSETQRNKGNFPGRFSGRQFSNSRSEMNVSTLELGDSALYLCASSLRGANTGELFFGEGSRLTVL.

This chain's CDR3 is CAWGRGYEQYF. As DNA, the CDR3 is TGTGCCTGGGGCCGGGGTTACGAGCAGTACTTC. The V and J genes are TRBV30 and TRBJ2-7; D might be TRBD2 (5 bases). The V gene's germline CDR1 is GTSNPN and CDR2 SVGIG (reference sequence). This CDR3 region has 11 residues. Trimming cost V 5 bases and J 4 bases, with 9 bases left between them.

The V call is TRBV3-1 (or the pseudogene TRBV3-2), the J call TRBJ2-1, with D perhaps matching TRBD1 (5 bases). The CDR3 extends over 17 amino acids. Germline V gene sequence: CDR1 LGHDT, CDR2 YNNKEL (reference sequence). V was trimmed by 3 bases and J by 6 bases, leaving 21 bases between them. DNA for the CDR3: TGTGCCAGCAGCCAGAAGAGAGCTAGGGGTGTTGGCAATGAGCAGTTCTTC. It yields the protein CASSQKRARGVGNEQFF.

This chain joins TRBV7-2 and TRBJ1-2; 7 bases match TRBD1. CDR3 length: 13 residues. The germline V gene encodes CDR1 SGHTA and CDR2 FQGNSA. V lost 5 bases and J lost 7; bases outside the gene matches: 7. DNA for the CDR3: TGTGCCAGCAGCAAAAGACAGGGCGTTGGCTACACCTTC. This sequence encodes CASSKRQGVGYTF.

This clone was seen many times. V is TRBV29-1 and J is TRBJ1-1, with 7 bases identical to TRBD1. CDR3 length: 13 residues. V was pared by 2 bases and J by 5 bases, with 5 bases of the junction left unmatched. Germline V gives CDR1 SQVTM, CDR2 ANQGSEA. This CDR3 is CSVERGRGTEAFF. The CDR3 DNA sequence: TGCAGCGTTGAAAGGGGGCGCGGGACTGAAGCTTTCTTT.

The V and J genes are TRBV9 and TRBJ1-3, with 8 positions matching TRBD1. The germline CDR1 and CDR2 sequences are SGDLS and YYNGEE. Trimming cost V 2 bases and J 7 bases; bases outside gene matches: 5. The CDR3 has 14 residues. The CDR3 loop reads CASSVGQVGNTIYF. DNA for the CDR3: TGTGCCAGCAGCGTGGGACAGGTTGGGAACACCATATATTTT.

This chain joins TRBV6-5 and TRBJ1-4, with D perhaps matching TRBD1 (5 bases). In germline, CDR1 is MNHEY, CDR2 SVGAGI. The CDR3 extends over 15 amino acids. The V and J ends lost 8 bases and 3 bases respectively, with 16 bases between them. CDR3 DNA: TGTGCCAGCTCTTATAGCTGGGGCTCTAATGAAAAACTGTTTTTT. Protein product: CASSYSWGSNEKLFF.

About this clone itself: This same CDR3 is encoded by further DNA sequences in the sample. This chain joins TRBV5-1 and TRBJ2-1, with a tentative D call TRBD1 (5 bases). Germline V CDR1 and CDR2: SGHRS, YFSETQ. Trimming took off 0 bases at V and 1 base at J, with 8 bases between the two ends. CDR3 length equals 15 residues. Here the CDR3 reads CASSLGSGSYNEQFF. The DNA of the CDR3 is TGCGCCAGCAGCTTGGGGTCAGGGTCCTACAATGAGCAGTTCTTC.

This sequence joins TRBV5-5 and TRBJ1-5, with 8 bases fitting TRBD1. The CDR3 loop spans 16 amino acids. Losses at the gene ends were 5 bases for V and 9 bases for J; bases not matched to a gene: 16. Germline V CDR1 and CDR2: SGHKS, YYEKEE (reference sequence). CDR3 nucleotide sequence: TGTGCCAGCAGGCGGGACAGGACCCTACGATTACGGCCCCAGCATTTT. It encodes CASRRDRTLRLRPQHF.

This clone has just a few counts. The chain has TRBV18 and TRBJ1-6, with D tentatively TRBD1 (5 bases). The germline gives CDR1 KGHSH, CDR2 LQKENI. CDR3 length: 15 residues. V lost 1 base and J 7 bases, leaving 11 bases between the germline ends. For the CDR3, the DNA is TGTGCCAGCTCACCACAAAGGGGCAGGAATTCACCCCTCCACTTT. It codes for CASSPQRGRNSPLHF.

CDR3 region: CASSEDSGGSYNEQFF. CDR3 in DNA: TGTGCCAGCAGCGAGGACTCCGGGGGCTCCTACAATGAGCAGTTCTTC. The chain uses TRBV9 and TRBJ2-1, with a weak D call TRBD2 (6 bases). The CDR3 totals 16 residues. Trimming removed 3 bases at V and 0 bases at J, with 13 bases between. Germline V gives CDR1 SGDLS, CDR2 YYNGEE.

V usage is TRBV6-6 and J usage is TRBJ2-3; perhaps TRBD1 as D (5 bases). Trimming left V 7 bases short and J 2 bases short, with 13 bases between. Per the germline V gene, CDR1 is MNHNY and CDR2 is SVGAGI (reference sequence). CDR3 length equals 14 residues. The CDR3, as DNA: TGTGCCAGCACCACTAAAGGGGCCACAGATACGCAGTATTTT. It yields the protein CASTTKGATDTQYF.

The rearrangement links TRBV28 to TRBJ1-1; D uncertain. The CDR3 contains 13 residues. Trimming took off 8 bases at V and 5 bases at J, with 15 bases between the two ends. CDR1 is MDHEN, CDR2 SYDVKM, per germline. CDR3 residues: CASLVVGRTEAFF. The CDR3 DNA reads TGTGCCAGCCTAGTAGTTGGTAGAACTGAAGCTTTCTTT.

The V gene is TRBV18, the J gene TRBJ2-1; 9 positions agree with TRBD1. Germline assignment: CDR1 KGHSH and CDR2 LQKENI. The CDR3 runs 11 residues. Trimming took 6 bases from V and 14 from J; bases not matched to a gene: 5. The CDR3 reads CASSYGTGKFF. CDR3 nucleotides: TGTGCCAGCTCTTACGGGACAGGGAAGTTCTTC.

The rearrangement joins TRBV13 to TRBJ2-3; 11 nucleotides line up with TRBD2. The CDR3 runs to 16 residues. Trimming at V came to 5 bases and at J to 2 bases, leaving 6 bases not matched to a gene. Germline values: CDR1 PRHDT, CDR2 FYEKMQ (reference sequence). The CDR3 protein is CASSLRLAGNTDTQYF. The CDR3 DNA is TGTGCCAGCAGCCTAAGACTAGCGGGAAACACAGATACGCAGTATTTT.

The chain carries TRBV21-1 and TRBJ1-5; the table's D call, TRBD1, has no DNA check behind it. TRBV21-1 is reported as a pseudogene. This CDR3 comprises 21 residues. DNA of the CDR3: TGTGCCAGCAGCAAAGAGTGCGAGGGAAGTGGGGGACAGGGCTTCAATCAGCCCCAGCATTTT. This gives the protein CASSKECEGSGGQGFNQPQHF.

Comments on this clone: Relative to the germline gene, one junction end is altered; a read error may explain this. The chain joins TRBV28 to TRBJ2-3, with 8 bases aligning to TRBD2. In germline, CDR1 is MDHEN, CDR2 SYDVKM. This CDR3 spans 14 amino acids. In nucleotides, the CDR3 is TGTGCCGGCAGTCCGGGACTAGGTCCAGATACGCAGTATTTT. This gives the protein CAGSPGLGPDTQYF.

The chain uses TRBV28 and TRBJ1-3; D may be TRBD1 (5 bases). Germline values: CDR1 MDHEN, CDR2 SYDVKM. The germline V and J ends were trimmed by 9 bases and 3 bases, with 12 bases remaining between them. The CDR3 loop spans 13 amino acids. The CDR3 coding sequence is TGTGCCAGTGCAAGGCAGGGTGGAAACACCATATATTTT. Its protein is CASARQGGNTIYF.

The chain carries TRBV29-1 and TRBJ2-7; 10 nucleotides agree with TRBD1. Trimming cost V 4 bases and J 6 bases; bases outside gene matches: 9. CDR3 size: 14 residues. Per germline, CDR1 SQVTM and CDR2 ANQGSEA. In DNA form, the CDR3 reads TGCAGCGTTGTTCGTGCGACAGGGGGCGGCGAGCAGTACTTC. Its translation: CSVVRATGGGEQYF.

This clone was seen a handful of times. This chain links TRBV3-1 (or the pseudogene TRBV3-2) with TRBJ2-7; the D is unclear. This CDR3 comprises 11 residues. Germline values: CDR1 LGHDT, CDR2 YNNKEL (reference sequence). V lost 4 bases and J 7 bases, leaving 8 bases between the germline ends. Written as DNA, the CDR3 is TGTGCCAGCAGCCCCGGGTGGGAGCAGTACTTC. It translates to CASSPGWEQYF.